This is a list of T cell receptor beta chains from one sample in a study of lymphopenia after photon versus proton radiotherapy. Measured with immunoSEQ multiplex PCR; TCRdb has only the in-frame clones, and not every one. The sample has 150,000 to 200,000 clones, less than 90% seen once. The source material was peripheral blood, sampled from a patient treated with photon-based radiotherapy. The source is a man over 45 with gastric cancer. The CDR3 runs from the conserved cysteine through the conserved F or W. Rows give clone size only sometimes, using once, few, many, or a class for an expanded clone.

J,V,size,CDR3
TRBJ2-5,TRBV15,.,CATSSYRGETQYF
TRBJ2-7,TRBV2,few,CASRGLTYEQYF
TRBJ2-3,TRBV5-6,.,CASSLGTGGNRADTQYF
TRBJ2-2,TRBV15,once,CATSRGLAGGPNGELFF
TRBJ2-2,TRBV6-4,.,CASSELADTGELFF
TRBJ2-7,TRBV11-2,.,CASSIRQGAEQYF
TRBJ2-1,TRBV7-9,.,CASSFDPGTSASSYNEQFF
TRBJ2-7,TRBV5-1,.,CASSLRFPGSYEQYF
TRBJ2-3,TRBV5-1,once,CASSLGAGGRITDTQYF
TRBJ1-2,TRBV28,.,CASSLNPAGAYGYTF
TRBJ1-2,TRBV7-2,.,CASSLGANYGYTF
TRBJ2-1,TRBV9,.,CASSFLLDSYNEQFF
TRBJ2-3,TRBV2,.,CASSEEMGRGADTQYF
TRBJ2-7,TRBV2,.,CASSEFGVAGYEQYF
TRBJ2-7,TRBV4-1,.,CASSHLAGAEQYF
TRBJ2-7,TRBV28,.,CASSLIGYEQYF
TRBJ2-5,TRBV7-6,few,CASRDTGGETQYF
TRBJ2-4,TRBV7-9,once,CASSLESAGRDIQYF
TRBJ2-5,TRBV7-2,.,CASSSRVYSQETQYF
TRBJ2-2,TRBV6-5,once,CASSRGHKKTGELFF
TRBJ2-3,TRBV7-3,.,CASSKGTSGRADGTDTQYF
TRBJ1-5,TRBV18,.,CASSPGSRTWQPQHF
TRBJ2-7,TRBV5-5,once,CASSWTGGSYEQYF
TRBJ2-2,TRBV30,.,CAWSGSPIRGELFF
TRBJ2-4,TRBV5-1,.,CASSLLGLAKNIQYF
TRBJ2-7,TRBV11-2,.,CASSSGRAAYEQYF
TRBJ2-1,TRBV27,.,CASSLFGHTGVDNEQFF